The next 19 T cell receptor beta chains were all read from a single sample in a study of T cell changes during pregnancy in multiple sclerosis. Clones were sequenced by immunoSEQ multiplex PCR, and TCRdb holds only the in-frame ones, with some missing. This table holds about 120,000 clones, over 85% found once. The sample was peripheral blood, taken before pregnancy. The receptors originated from a female donor with multiple sclerosis, enrolled in a pregnancy study.

The gene calls are TRBV6-6 and TRBJ1-2; 9 nucleotides match TRBD1. This CDR3 contains 15 residues. Germline V gene sequence: CDR1 MNHNY, CDR2 SVGAGI (reference sequence). V lost 7 bases to trimming and J lost 6 bases; unmatched junction nucleotides: 12. The CDR3 bases are TGTGCCAGCAACGAACCGGACAGGGGCTCAGATGGCTACACCTTC. Amino acid sequence: CASNEPDRGSDGYTF.

The genes are TRBV19 and TRBJ1-1, with TRBD1 as a possible D gene (5 bases). The CDR3 sequence is 14 residues long. Germline CDR1 and CDR2: LNHDA and SQIVND (reference sequence). Trimming left V 0 bases short and J 4 bases short, with 9 bases between. As DNA, the CDR3 is TGTGCCAGTAGTATAGATTGGACAACCACTGAAGCTTTCTTT. The encoded protein is CASSIDWTTTEAFF. The full variable domain, with the rest looked up from reference TRBV19 and TRBJ1-1, is DGGITQSPKYLFRKEGQNVTLSCEQNLNHDAMYWYRQDPGQGLRLIYYSQIVNDFQKGDIAEGYSVSREKKESFPLTVTSAQKNPTAFYLCASSIDWTTTEAFFGQGTRLTVV.

The chain uses TRBV28 and TRBJ1-4; 7 nucleotides agree with TRBD1. V lost 7 bases to trimming and J lost 7 bases; unmatched junction nucleotides: 18. The CDR3 consists of 17 residues. Germline values: CDR1 MDHEN, CDR2 SYDVKM. The CDR3 DNA reads as TGTGCCAGCAACCCCTCTAAAGACAGGGCACAGGGTGAAAAACTGTTTTTT. This translates into CASNPSKDRAQGEKLFF. Full variable domain (outside the CDR3, taken from reference TRBV28 and TRBJ1-4): DVKVTQSSRYLVKRTGEKVFLECVQDMDHENMFWYRQDPGLGLRLIYFSYDVKMKEKGDIPEGYSVSREKKERFSLILESASTNQTSMYLCASNPSKDRAQGEKLFFGSGTQLSVL.

This chain links TRBV28 with TRBJ1-1; D call uncertain. The CDR3 has 11 residues. The V gene's germline CDR1 is MDHEN and CDR2 SYDVKM. Trimming stripped 6 bases from V and 1 base from J, with 3 bases between. The CDR3 DNA sequence: TGTGCCAGCAGCCGGAACACTGAAGCTTTCTTT. This encodes CASSRNTEAFF. The full variable domain, in which reference TRBV28 and TRBJ1-1 provide the parts outside the CDR3, is DVKVTQSSRYLVKRTGEKVFLECVQDMDHENMFWYRQDPGLGLRLIYFSYDVKMKEKGDIPEGYSVSREKKERFSLILESASTNQTSMYLCASSRNTEAFFGQGTRLTVV.

This chain connects TRBV11-2 to TRBJ1-1; D is unresolved. The ends were cut back, 2 bases at V and 1 base at J, with 8 bases in the middle. The germline CDR1 and CDR2 sequences are SGHAT and FQNNGV. This CDR3 spans 14 amino acids. The CDR3 is CASSLTQTNTEAFF. CDR3 in DNA: TGTGCCAGCAGCTTAACACAAACGAACACTGAAGCTTTCTTT. Full variable domain (rest looked up from reference TRBV11-2 and TRBJ1-1): EAGVAQSPRYKIIEKRQSVAFWCNPISGHATLYWYQQILGQGPKLLIQFQNNGVVDDSQLPKDRFSAERLKGVDSTLKIQPAKLEDSAVYLCASSLTQTNTEAFFGQGTRLTVV.

The chain links TRBV30 to TRBJ1-2; D uncertain. Looked up from germline, CDR1 is GTSNPN and CDR2 is SVGIG (reference sequence). Trimming cost V 0 bases and J 4 bases, with 24 bases left between them. The CDR3 loop spans 18 amino acids. CDR3 in DNA: TGTGCCTGGAGTGTACCTTCCCAATGGGCAGCTATGCCCTATGGCTACACCTTC. Translated, it gives CAWSVPSQWAAMPYGYTF.

The chain carries TRBV19 and TRBJ1-2, with a weak D call TRBD1 (6 bases). Germline assignment: CDR1 LNHDA and CDR2 SQIVND (reference sequence). The CDR3 runs to 13 residues. The V gene lost 5 bases and the J gene lost 7 bases, with 14 bases spanning the gap. CDR3 loop: CASSRGQGGGYTF. The CDR3 DNA is TGTGCCAGTAGTCGAGGGCAAGGGGGTGGCTACACCTTC.

This chain connects TRBV6-1 to TRBJ2-1, with D tentatively TRBD1 (5 bases). V shed 1 base and J shed 5 bases, with 15 bases lying between them. Germline lookup yields CDR1 MNHNS and CDR2 SASEGT. This CDR3 has 16 residues. The CDR3 loop is CASSEGTWGGHNEQFF. In nucleotides, the CDR3 is TGTGCCAGCAGTGAAGGGACATGGGGCGGCCACAATGAGCAGTTCTTC.

This clone was found once. V and J are TRBV18 and TRBJ1-5; 8 bases are a match to TRBD1. This CDR3 has 14 residues. V shed 8 bases, J shed 7 bases, and the junction held 10 bases outside the gene matches. Germline V gene sequence: CDR1 KGHSH, CDR2 LQKENI. The CDR3 DNA reads as TGTGCCAGCACTCCGGACAGGGCTGGACAGCCCCAGCATTTT. Protein: CASTPDRAGQPQHF.

The genes are TRBV11-2 and TRBJ2-1, with D unresolved. The length of the CDR3 is 15 residues. Germline lookup yields CDR1 SGHAT and CDR2 FQNNGV. Trimming stripped 0 bases from V and 0 bases from J, with 6 bases between. The CDR3 here is CASSLDPSSYNEQFF. The CDR3, as DNA: TGTGCCAGCAGCTTAGATCCCAGCTCCTACAATGAGCAGTTCTTC. Together with reference TRBV11-2 and TRBJ2-1, the CDR3 gives the full variable domain: EAGVAQSPRYKIIEKRQSVAFWCNPISGHATLYWYQQILGQGPKLLIQFQNNGVVDDSQLPKDRFSAERLKGVDSTLKIQPAKLEDSAVYLCASSLDPSSYNEQFFGPGTRLTVL.

CDR3 nucleotides: TGTGCCATCAGTGGCGGCCTCCTGAACACCGGGGAGCTGTTTTTT. Residues: CAISGGLLNTGELFF. The J gene is TRBJ2-2, the V gene TRBV10-3; no definite D call. The CDR3 has 15 residues. Germline CDR1 reads ENHRY; CDR2 reads SYGVKD. Trimming cost V 4 bases and J 1 base, with 10 bases left between them.

This chain connects TRBV15 to TRBJ2-3; 9 nucleotides agree with TRBD1. Per germline, CDR1 LNHNV and CDR2 YYDKDF (reference sequence). This CDR3 has 16 residues. The J segment lost 6 bases and the V segment lost 0 bases, leaving 7 bases of the junction unmatched. This CDR3 is CATSRDPGTGMDTQYF. DNA of the CDR3: TGTGCCACCAGCAGAGATCCCGGGACAGGGATGGATACGCAGTATTTT. Complete variable domain (other parts from reference TRBV15 and TRBJ2-3): DAMVIQNPRYQVTQFGKPVTLSCSQTLNHNVMYWYQQKSSQAPKLLFHYYDKDFNNEADTPDNFQSRRPNTSFCFLDIRSPGLGDTAMYLCATSRDPGTGMDTQYFGPGTRLTVL.

The V and J genes are TRBV7-9 and TRBJ2-1; TRBD2 aligns across 7 bases. This CDR3 contains 14 residues. CDR1 SEHNR and CDR2 FQNEAQ come from the germline V gene (reference sequence). Losses at the gene ends were 5 bases for V and 10 bases for J; bases not matched to a gene: 11. This CDR3 is CASSPERLANEQFF. CDR3 nucleotides: TGTGCCAGCAGCCCCGAAAGACTAGCAAACGAGCAGTTCTTC.

The chain combines TRBV6-1 with TRBJ2-1; D gene uncertain. Looked up from germline, CDR1 is MNHNS and CDR2 is SASEGT. Trimming took off 7 bases at V and 3 bases at J, with 13 bases between the two ends. The CDR3 length is 14 residues. The CDR3 sequence is CASTDRVRYNEQFF. The CDR3 DNA is TGTGCCAGCACCGACCGGGTTCGCTACAATGAGCAGTTCTTC.

This chain joins TRBV7-8 and TRBJ2-1, with D possibly being TRBD1 (6 bases). V was shortened by 0 bases and J by 3 bases, with 15 bases between the two germline ends. This CDR3 contains 17 residues. The germline V gene encodes CDR1 SGHVS and CDR2 FQNEAQ. The CDR3 loop is CASSLAIWGPDYNEQFF. The CDR3 bases are TGTGCCAGCAGCTTAGCAATCTGGGGGCCGGACTACAATGAGCAGTTCTTC.

J is TRBJ1-1 and V is TRBV27, with a tentative D call TRBD1 (5 bases). Germline V gives CDR1 MNHEY, CDR2 SMNVEV (reference sequence). V was clipped by 4 bases and J by 0 bases, with 15 bases between them. CDR3 length: 16 amino acids. This chain's CDR3 is CASSSLAGRMNTEAFF. The CDR3 DNA follows: TGTGCCAGCAGTTCCCTCGCGGGACGCATGAACACTGAAGCTTTCTTT.

This clone was found once. The chain joins TRBV2 to TRBJ1-1; D ambiguous. Germline values: CDR1 SNHLY, CDR2 FYNNEI. The CDR3 runs to 14 residues. Trimming removed 4 bases at V and 8 bases at J, with 17 bases between. The CDR3 reads CASSVLTTRSEAFF. As DNA, the CDR3 is TGTGCCAGCAGTGTTTTAACAACACGATCCGAAGCTTTCTTT. The whole variable domain, filled in from reference TRBV2 and TRBJ1-1, reads EPEVTQTPSHQVTQMGQEVILRCVPISNHLYFYWYRQILGQKVEFLVSFYNNEISEKSEIFDDQFSVERPDGSNFTLKIRSTKLEDSAMYFCASSVLTTRSEAFFGQGTRLTVV.

V and J are TRBV19 and TRBJ1-5; tentatively, D is TRBD1 (6 bases). V lost 7 bases and J lost 4, with 17 bases in between. This CDR3 comprises 15 residues. Germline CDR1 LNHDA, CDR2 SQIVND (reference sequence). CDR3 amino acids: CASKPPDRQNQPQHF. The CDR3 region has the DNA TGTGCCAGTAAGCCGCCGGACAGACAAAATCAGCCCCAGCATTTT.

The V call is TRBV15, the J call TRBJ2-7, with 8 bases that match TRBD1. The CDR3 spans 16 residues. The trim removed 1 base at V and 4 bases at J, leaving 9 bases unmatched. Germline lookup yields CDR1 LNHNV and CDR2 YYDKDF (reference sequence). The CDR3 is CATSRGGTGAIYEQYF. CDR3 in DNA: TGTGCCACCAGCAGAGGCGGGACAGGAGCAATATACGAGCAGTACTTC.